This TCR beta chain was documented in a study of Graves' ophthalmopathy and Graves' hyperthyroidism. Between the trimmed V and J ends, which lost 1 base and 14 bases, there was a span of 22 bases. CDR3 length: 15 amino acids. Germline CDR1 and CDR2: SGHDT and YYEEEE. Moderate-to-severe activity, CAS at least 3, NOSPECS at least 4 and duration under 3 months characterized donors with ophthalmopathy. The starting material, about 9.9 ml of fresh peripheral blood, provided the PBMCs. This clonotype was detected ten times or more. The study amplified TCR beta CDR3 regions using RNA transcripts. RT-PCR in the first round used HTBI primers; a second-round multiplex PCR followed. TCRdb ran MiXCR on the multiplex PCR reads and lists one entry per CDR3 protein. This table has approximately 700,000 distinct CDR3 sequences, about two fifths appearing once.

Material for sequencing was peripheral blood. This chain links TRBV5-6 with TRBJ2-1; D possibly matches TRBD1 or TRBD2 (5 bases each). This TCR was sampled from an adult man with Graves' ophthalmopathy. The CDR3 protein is CASSLSGRDARAKFF. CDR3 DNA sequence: TGTGCCAGCAGCTTGTCAGGTCGGGACGCCCGTGCTAAGTTCTTC.